This is a list of T cell receptor beta chains from one sample in a study of blood T cell repertoires in COVID-19. Sequencing was performed with immunoSEQ multiplex PCR; in TCRdb, only in-frame clones are kept and a portion is missing. The data hold fewer than 120,000 clones, with 76% observed a single time. The material sequenced was peripheral blood. These receptors were taken from a woman aged 80 or older with acute or convalescent COVID-19. CDR3s include the opening cysteine and the closing phenylalanine or tryptophan. A D gene is named only where the DNA matches it firmly. Part of the rows lack a size; the others show once, few, many or a class for expanded clones.

j_call clone_size v_call d_call cdr3_nt cdr3_aa
TRBJ2-3 . TRBV20-1 . TGCAGTGCTAGAGGCCCACGCGGGCAGTATTTT CSARGPRGQYF
TRBJ2-5 . TRBV11-2 . TGTGCCAGCAGCTTGAGTCGGGGTGGCGACCAAGAGACCCAGTACTTC CASSLSRGGDQETQYF
TRBJ2-7 . TRBV10-1 . TGCGCCAGCAGTGGACTAGAGAGCTCCTACGAGCAGTACTTC CASSGLESSYEQYF
TRBJ2-7 once TRBV23-1 TRBD2 TGCGCCAGCAGTCAATCGTCCAGCGGGAGGAGCGCCTACGAGCAGTACTTC CASSQSSSGRSAYEQYF
TRBJ1-1 . TRBV6-5 . TGTGCCAGCAGTTACCAATCGGGGAACACTGAAGCTTTCTTT CASSYQSGNTEAFF
TRBJ1-2 . TRBV12-3/TRBV12-4 . TGTGCCAGCAGTCCGACAGGATCTTATGGCTACACCTTC CASSPTGSYGYTF
TRBJ1-1 few TRBV12-3/TRBV12-4 . TGTGCCAGCAGTTTACTGGGAGACACTGAAGCTTTCTTT CASSLLGDTEAFF
TRBJ1-4 . TRBV5-5 TRBD1 TGTGCCAGCAGCTCGGTTCCGGGACAGCCTAATGAAAAACTGTTTTTT CASSSVPGQPNEKLFF
TRBJ2-5 . TRBV28 TRBD2 TGTGCCAGCAAACCAGCGGGAGGGCAAGAGACCCAGTACTTC CASKPAGGQETQYF
TRBJ2-1 . TRBV6-6 TRBD1 TGTGCCAGCAGCGACAGGGACACGGTCAATGAGCAGTTCTTC CASSDRDTVNEQFF
TRBJ2-7 . TRBV6-5 TRBD2 TGTGCCAGCAGTTACTCCCCAGCGGGAATCTCCTACGAGCAGTACTTC CASSYSPAGISYEQYF
TRBJ2-7 . TRBV4-3 . TGCGCCAGCAGCCAAGAGTCGACTAGAGGACCTCTCTACTTC CASSQESTRGPLYF
TRBJ1-4 . TRBV6-6 . TGTGCCAGCAGAAGCAGGGGCCTAACTAATGAAAAACTGTTTTTT CASRSRGLTNEKLFF
TRBJ2-1 once TRBV18 . TGTGCCAGCTCACCAGGGGCGAGACGCGAGCAGTTCTTC CASSPGARREQFF
TRBJ2-7 . TRBV6-5 TRBD1 TGTGCCGGAGGTCCCGGGACAGCCACTCCCGAGCAGTACTTC CAGGPGTATPEQYF
TRBJ1-2 . TRBV6-1 TRBD1 TGTGCCAGCAGTGAGGGACAGGTCTATGGCTACACCTTC CASSEGQVYGYTF
TRBJ2-1 . TRBV10-1 . TGCGCCAGCAGTGAGGGGCAGGTGCGGGGTAATGAGCAGTTCTTC CASSEGQVRGNEQFF
TRBJ2-7 . TRBV4-2 TRBD2 TGTGCCAGCAGCCAAGAAGGTCCCAGCGGGGGGGCTCGGCAGTACTTC CASSQEGPSGGARQYF
TRBJ1-6 . TRBV11-3 . TGTGCCAGCAGCCCCCGACAGGAAAATTCACCCCTCCACTTT CASSPRQENSPLHF
TRBJ1-5 . TRBV12-3/TRBV12-4 . TGTGCCAGCAGTTTAGCGCTCGGTCAGCCCCAGCATTTT CASSLALGQPQHF
TRBJ1-1 . TRBV10-1 . TGCGCCAGCAGTGGTAGTTATACTGAAGCTTTCTTT CASSGSYTEAFF
TRBJ2-3 . TRBV5-1 . TGCGCCAGCAGCAATGCCAGGGGCACAGATACGCAGTATTTT CASSNARGTDTQYF
TRBJ1-2 . TRBV2 . TGTGCCAGCACGCCTATGACAGACGTCTATGGCTACACCTTC CASTPMTDVYGYTF
TRBJ1-1 . TRBV5-1 . TGCGCCAGCAGCTTGCGGCAGGATTCCGGCGCTGGCGCTTTCTTT CASSLRQDSGAGAFF
TRBJ2-3 . TRBV6-1 TRBD1 TGTGCCAGCAGTGAAAGGACAGGGGGCACAGATACGCAGTATTTT CASSERTGGTDTQYF
TRBJ2-2 . TRBV20-1 . TGCAGTGCTAGTCTCGTAGGGGGTGCGGGCACCGGGGAGCTGTTTTTT CSASLVGGAGTGELFF
TRBJ1-1 once TRBV10-3 . TGTGCCATCAGTGATAGACAGAACACTGAAGCTTTCTTT CAISDRQNTEAFF
TRBJ1-2 . TRBV3-1/TRBV3-2 . TGTGCCAGCAGCCCAGGACAGTTTCGTGGCTACACCTTC CASSPGQFRGYTF